What follows are 18 T cell receptor beta chains derived from one specimen sequenced in a study of T cell repertoires in cytomegalovirus infection. The antigens of these receptors remain unknown. TCRdb processed the reads anew with MiXCR; each CDR3 protein has one entry. The sample contains about 68,000 distinct CDR3 sequences, around 21% of which appear only once. The sample comprised PBMCs, sequenced either directly or after in vitro stimulation (not recorded which). The receptors come from a human donor in good health (CMV status not recorded). Some clones in this sample may be carry-over from other donors' samples.

The table lists this clonotype with a few counts. This chain connects TRBV5-6 to TRBJ2-5; D is possibly TRBD1 (5 bases). From germline, CDR1 is SGHDT and CDR2 YYEEEE. The CDR3 sequence is 15 residues long. The V end lost 1 base, the J end lost 5 bases, and 15 bases lay between the germline ends. The CDR3 DNA follows: TGTGCCAGCAGCTTGAGTTACAGGCCCGCCGAGACCCAGTACTTC. Its protein is CASSLSYRPAETQYF.

The rearrangement joins TRBV28 to TRBJ1-5; D not certain. The CDR3 is made up of 15 amino acids. CDR1 and CDR2 from the germline V gene are MDHEN and SYDVKM. V was shortened by 6 bases and J by 3 bases, with 15 bases between the two germline ends. CDR3 residues: CASSPPIPFNQPQHF. The CDR3 DNA reads TGTGCCAGCAGCCCCCCAATCCCGTTCAATCAGCCCCAGCATTTT.

V is TRBV5-6 and J is TRBJ2-1; 7 nucleotides match TRBD2. Germline V gene sequence: CDR1 SGHDT, CDR2 YYEEEE. Germline trimming cut 2 bases from V and 2 bases from J; bases unmatched to any gene: 10. This CDR3 is 17 amino acids long. The CDR3 DNA reads as TGTGCCAGCAGCTTAGGTAGCGGGCGTGGTACCTACAATGAGCAGTTCTTC. Protein: CASSLGSGRGTYNEQFF.

The V call is TRBV28, the J call TRBJ1-2; D might be TRBD1 (6 bases). V lost 1 base to trimming and J lost 2 bases, with 11 bases between them. The CDR3 runs 15 residues. Germline V lookup: CDR1 MDHEN, CDR2 SYDVKM. CDR3 in DNA: TGTGCCAGCAGTTTATTTGGCAGGGGAAACTATGGCTACACCTTC. Amino acid sequence: CASSLFGRGNYGYTF.

The CDR3 sequence: CSARVGEVADTQYF. As DNA, the CDR3 is TGCAGTGCTAGAGTGGGGGAGGTGGCCGATACGCAGTATTTT. The chain recombines TRBV20-1 with TRBJ2-3; D is possibly TRBD2 (6 bases). This CDR3 comprises 14 residues. V was shortened by 1 base and J by 6 bases, with 14 bases between the two germline ends. In germline, CDR1 is DFQATT, CDR2 SNEGSKA (reference sequence).

This clonotype appeared many times. The chain couples TRBV25-1 to TRBJ1-2, with a tentative D call TRBD1 (5 bases). In germline, CDR1 is MGHDK, CDR2 SYGVNS. The V and J ends lost 6 bases and 6 bases respectively, with 17 bases between them. The CDR3 loop spans 14 amino acids. CDR3 in amino acids: CASSAQGGLDGYTF. DNA of the CDR3: TGTGCCAGCAGCGCCCAGGGAGGTCTGGATGGCTACACCTTC.

This clonotype occurred many times. The V call is TRBV7-8, the J call TRBJ1-1; D not resolved. V dropped 1 base and J dropped 4 bases, with 13 bases sitting between them. Per germline, CDR1 SGHVS and CDR2 FQNEAQ. The CDR3 extends over 15 amino acids. The CDR3 is CASSLGVSEGTEAFF. The CDR3 nucleotides read TGTGCCAGCAGCTTAGGGGTGTCGGAGGGCACTGAAGCTTTCTTT.

This clonotype was counted only a few times. The J gene is TRBJ2-1, the V gene TRBV12-3 or TRBV12-4, with 7 bases matching TRBD2. The junction had 0 bases not matched to a gene; V was cut back by 4 bases and J by 6 bases. The CDR3 length is 12 residues. Written as DNA, the CDR3 is TGTGCCAGCAGTTGGACTAGCAATGAGCAGTTCTTC. As protein: CASSWTSNEQFF.

The chain uses TRBV11-2 and TRBJ2-7; no firm D call. The CDR3 runs to 14 residues. The germline V and J ends were trimmed by 1 base and 5 bases, with 12 bases remaining between them. Germline V gene lookup returns CDR1 SGHAT and CDR2 FQNNGV. The CDR3 DNA sequence: TGTGCCAGCAGCTTAGTTGTCCTTGTAGACGAGCAGTACTTC. This gives the protein CASSLVVLVDEQYF.

This clonotype was picked up a small number of times. The genes are TRBV2 and TRBJ1-4; the D is unclear. V was pared by 4 bases and J by 7 bases, with 10 bases between. Germline V gene data show CDR1 as SNHLY and CDR2 as FYNNEI. The CDR3 runs 13 residues. The CDR3 here is CASSVRGGEKLFF. The CDR3 bases are TGTGCCAGCAGTGTTAGAGGAGGTGAAAAACTGTTTTTT.

This clonotype was seen only a few times. The chain is built from TRBV20-1 and TRBJ2-3, with 8 bases fitting TRBD2. The germline gives CDR1 DFQATT, CDR2 SNEGSKA (reference sequence). V dropped 6 bases and J dropped 4; count of bases not matched to a gene: 9. This CDR3 contains 14 residues. DNA of the CDR3: TGCAGTGCCCGTAGAGCGGGAGAACCAGATACGCAGTATTTT. Residues: CSARRAGEPDTQYF.

This clonotype was counted only a few times. V and J are TRBV5-1 and TRBJ1-4; 7 bases agree with TRBD1. CDR1 and CDR2 (germline): SGHRS, YFSETQ. The CDR3 spans 15 residues. The J segment lost 7 bases and the V segment lost 0 bases, leaving 6 bases of the junction unmatched. The CDR3 region is CASSLDAGGTEKLFF. The DNA for the CDR3 is TGCGCCAGCAGCTTGGATGCAGGGGGGACTGAAAAACTGTTTTTT.

This clonotype turned up a few times. J is TRBJ1-5 and V is TRBV5-6; D is unresolved. V lost 0 bases and J 9 bases, leaving 13 bases between the germline ends. The CDR3 covers 14 residues. Germline V gives CDR1 SGHDT, CDR2 YYEEEE. This CDR3 is CASSLVGSPAPQHF. CDR3 sequence (DNA): TGTGCCAGCAGCTTGGTTGGCAGCCCCGCGCCCCAGCATTTT.

This clonotype was seen at least ten times. The V call is TRBV7-2, the J call TRBJ2-5; 16 nucleotides line up with TRBD2. This CDR3 contains 17 residues. Germline CDR1 is SGHTA and CDR2 is FQGNSA. The V and J ends lost 5 bases and 3 bases, in that order; junction bases with no gene match: 6. The DNA of the CDR3 is TGTGCCAGCAGCGTGGGACTAGCGGGAGGGCCGGAAGAGACCCAGTACTTC. It specifies CASSVGLAGGPEETQYF.

This clonotype was found many times. The V call is TRBV7-6, the J call TRBJ2-1, with D uncertain. V was cut by 5 bases and J by 7 bases, with 18 bases left in between. Germline V gives CDR1 SGHVS, CDR2 FNYEAQ. This CDR3 region has 15 residues. As DNA, the CDR3 is TGTGCCAGCAGCAATGAATATCGTCCGGAAAATGAGCAGTTCTTC. It is translated as CASSNEYRPENEQFF.

This chain links TRBV20-1 with TRBJ2-7; TRBD1 aligns across 7 bases. This CDR3 spans 14 amino acids. Germline CDR1 reads DFQATT; CDR2 reads SNEGSKA (reference sequence). V shed 4 bases, J shed 2 bases, and the junction held 8 bases outside the gene matches. CDR3 loop: CSATRRDSPYEQYF. CDR3 bases: TGCAGTGCTACTCGCCGGGACAGCCCCTACGAGCAGTACTTC.

This clonotype was seen ten or more times. The J gene is TRBJ2-5, the V gene TRBV7-2; D is ambiguous. The ends were cut back, 5 bases at V and 2 bases at J, with 12 bases in the middle. In germline, CDR1 is SGHTA, CDR2 FQGNSA. The CDR3 runs 14 residues. CDR3 in amino acids: CASSRRAVQETQYF. In DNA form, the CDR3 reads TGTGCCAGCAGCCGCCGGGCGGTACAAGAGACCCAGTACTTC.

The gene calls are TRBV7-2 and TRBJ1-1; 9 nucleotides agree with TRBD1. CDR1 and CDR2 (germline): SGHTA, FQGNSA. The CDR3 runs to 14 residues. Trimming cost V 5 bases and J 2 bases; bases outside gene matches: 3. CDR3 sequence: CASSVQGANTEAFF. The CDR3 DNA sequence: TGTGCCAGCAGCGTACAGGGGGCCAACACTGAAGCTTTCTTT.